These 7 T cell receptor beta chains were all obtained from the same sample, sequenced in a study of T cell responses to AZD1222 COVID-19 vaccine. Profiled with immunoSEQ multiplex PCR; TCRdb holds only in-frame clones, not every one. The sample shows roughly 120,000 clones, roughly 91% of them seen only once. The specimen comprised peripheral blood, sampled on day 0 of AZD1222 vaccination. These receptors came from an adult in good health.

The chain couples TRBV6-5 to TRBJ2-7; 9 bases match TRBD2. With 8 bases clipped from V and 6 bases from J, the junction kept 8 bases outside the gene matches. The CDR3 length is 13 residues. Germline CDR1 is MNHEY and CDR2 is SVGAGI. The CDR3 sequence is CASGLRGGGEQYF. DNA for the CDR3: TGTGCCAGCGGTTTGCGGGGGGGCGGCGAGCAGTACTTC.

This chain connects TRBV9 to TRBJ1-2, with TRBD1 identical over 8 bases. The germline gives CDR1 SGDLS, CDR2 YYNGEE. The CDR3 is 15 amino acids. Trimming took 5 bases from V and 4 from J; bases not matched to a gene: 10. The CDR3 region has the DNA TGTGCCAGCAGAGACCGGACAGGGTGGGGCTATGGCTACACCTTC. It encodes CASRDRTGWGYGYTF.

CDR3 coding DNA: TGTGCCAGCGCCAAACGGGACCCACAGGACAAAAACTATGGCTACACCTTC. This codes for CASAKRDPQDKNYGYTF. The V call is TRBV5-5, the J call TRBJ1-2; D perhaps matches TRBD1 (5 bases). The CDR3 is 17 amino acids. Trimming shortened V by 7 bases and J by 2 bases, and 24 bases separated the two germline ends. Germline values: CDR1 SGHKS, CDR2 YYEKEE (reference sequence).

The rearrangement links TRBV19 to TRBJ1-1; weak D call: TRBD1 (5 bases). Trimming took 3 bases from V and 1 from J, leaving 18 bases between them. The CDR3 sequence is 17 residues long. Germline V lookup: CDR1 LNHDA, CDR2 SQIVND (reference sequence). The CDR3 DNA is TGTGCCAGTAGTATTTTGTCCTTCGACAGATGGAACACTGAAGCTTTCTTT. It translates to CASSILSFDRWNTEAFF.

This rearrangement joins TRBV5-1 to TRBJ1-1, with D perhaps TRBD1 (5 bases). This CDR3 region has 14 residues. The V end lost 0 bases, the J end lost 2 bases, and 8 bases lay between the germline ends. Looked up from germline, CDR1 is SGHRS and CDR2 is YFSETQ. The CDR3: CASSLEGPNTEAFF. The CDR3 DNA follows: TGCGCCAGCAGCTTGGAGGGACCCAACACTGAAGCTTTCTTT.

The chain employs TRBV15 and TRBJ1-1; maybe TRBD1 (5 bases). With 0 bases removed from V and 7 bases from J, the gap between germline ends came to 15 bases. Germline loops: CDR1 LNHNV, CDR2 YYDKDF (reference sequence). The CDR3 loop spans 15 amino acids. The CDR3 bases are TGTGCCACCAGCAGAGATCGGGACCGAACTGGTGAAGCTTTCTTT. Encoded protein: CATSRDRDRTGEAFF.

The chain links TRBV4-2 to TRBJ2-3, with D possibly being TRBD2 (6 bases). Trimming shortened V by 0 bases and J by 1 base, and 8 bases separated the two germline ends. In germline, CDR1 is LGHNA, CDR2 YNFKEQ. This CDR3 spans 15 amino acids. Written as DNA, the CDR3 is TGTGCCAGCAGCCAAGAGTGGGGGGGCACAGATACGCAGTATTTT. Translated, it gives CASSQEWGGTDTQYF.